The 20 T cell receptor beta chains presented below share a single source sample, sequenced in a study of cytotoxic CD8 clonotypes in ibrutinib-treated CLL. The method was immunoSEQ multiplex PCR; TCRdb's version includes in-frame clones alone and lacks a portion of them. The sample yields over 15,000 clones, over 70% seen once. Material: PBMCs, obtained before ibrutinib treatment. These receptors were taken from a human donor with chronic lymphocytic leukemia.

The chain combines TRBV11-3 with TRBJ2-3; TRBD1 or TRBD2 may be the D gene (6 bases each). V was clipped by 5 bases and J by 2 bases, with 11 bases between them. Germline V CDR1 and CDR2: SGHNT, YENEEA. This CDR3 has 14 residues. The CDR3 is CASSAGHPTDTQYF. The CDR3 coding sequence is TGTGCCAGCAGCGCGGGACACCCCACAGATACGCAGTATTTT.

The chain joins TRBV9 to TRBJ2-3, with D uncertain. CDR1 and CDR2 from the germline V gene are SGDLS and YYNGEE. The ends were cut back, 0 bases at V and 5 bases at J, with 4 bases in the middle. This CDR3 is 12 amino acids long. In DNA, the CDR3 is TGTGCCAGCAGCGTAGCTAGAGATACGCAGTATTTT. Translated, it gives CASSVARDTQYF.

The genes are TRBV11-1 and TRBJ2-3; a possible D gene is TRBD1 (5 bases). Germline V gene lookup returns CDR1 SGHAT and CDR2 FQDESV (reference sequence). CDR3 length: 15 residues. Trimming took off 1 base at V and 7 bases at J, with 15 bases between the two ends. This CDR3 is CASSLGPGPTNTQYF. CDR3 coding DNA: TGTGCCAGCAGCTTAGGGCCAGGGCCTACTAATACGCAGTATTTT. The entire variable domain, with the rest obtained from reference TRBV11-1 and TRBJ2-3, is as follows: EAEVAQSPRYKITEKSQAVAFWCDPISGHATLYWYRQILGQGPELLVQFQDESVVDDSQLPKDRFSAERLKGVDSTLKIQPAELGDSAMYLCASSLGPGPTNTQYFGPGTRLTVL.

The J gene is TRBJ1-2, the V gene TRBV30; TRBD1 might be the D (5 bases). The CDR3 has 14 residues. Germline CDR1 is GTSNPN and CDR2 is SVGIG (reference sequence). V lost 5 bases and J lost 4, with 17 bases in between. In DNA, the CDR3 is TGTGCCTGGGCCGCCGGGGCAGATACCTATGGCTACACCTTC. Translation: CAWAAGADTYGYTF.

The chain recombines TRBV5-1 with TRBJ1-4; D gene unclear. Germline V gene data show CDR1 as SGHRS and CDR2 as YFSETQ. The V end was cut by 4 bases, the J end by 3 bases, with 13 bases between. This CDR3 has 15 residues. This CDR3 reads CASSPNTGSNEKLFF. The CDR3 DNA is TGCGCCAGCAGCCCGAACACCGGGTCTAATGAAAAACTGTTTTTT.

The chain is built from TRBV30 and TRBJ2-1; 15 bases agree with TRBD2. V dropped 5 bases and J dropped 4; count of bases not matched to a gene: 6. This CDR3 is built from 16 residues. Per the germline V gene, CDR1 is GTSNPN and CDR2 is SVGIG (reference sequence). The CDR3 region is CAWESGLAGGYNEQFF. Written as DNA, the CDR3 is TGTGCCTGGGAATCGGGACTAGCGGGGGGTTACAATGAGCAGTTCTTC.

This chain uses TRBV19 with TRBJ2-7, with D unresolved. Trimming took 9 bases from V and 3 from J, leaving 12 bases between them. The germline gives CDR1 LNHDA, CDR2 SQIVND (reference sequence). This CDR3 has 12 amino acids. The CDR3 nucleotides read TGTGCCAGCCTCAGTCCGAGCTACGAGCAGTACTTC. It is translated as CASLSPSYEQYF.

The sample holds one count of this clone. The CDR3 DNA reads TGTGCCATCAGTGAAGTAGCGGGGCAAGAGACCCAGTACTTC. It codes for CAISEVAGQETQYF. The genes are TRBV10-3 and TRBJ2-5, with 8 bases that match TRBD2. The CDR3 sequence is 14 residues long. V trimming: 3 bases; J trimming: 2 bases; junction bases outside the gene matches: 2. CDR1 is ENHRY and CDR2 is SYGVKD in the germline V gene.

This clone was detected once. J is TRBJ1-1 and V is TRBV5-4; 7 nucleotides align to TRBD1. Germline values: CDR1 SGHNT, CDR2 YYREEE (reference sequence). The CDR3 runs to 15 residues. V lost 4 bases, J lost 3 bases, and 9 bases stayed unmatched. Here the CDR3 DNA reads TGTGCCAGCAGCCCGACGACAGGGAAGGACACTGAAGCTTTCTTT. Encoded protein: CASSPTTGKDTEAFF.

The chain has TRBV4-1 and TRBJ1-2; D call uncertain. Germline values: CDR1 MGHRA, CDR2 YSYEKL. The CDR3 is 16 residues long. Trimming pared 3 bases from V and 4 bases from J, leaving 18 bases between. The chain's CDR3 is CASSQYRNRKTYGYTF. In DNA, the CDR3 is TGCGCCAGCAGCCAGTACCGGAACCGAAAGACCTATGGCTACACCTTC.

The genes are TRBV29-1 and TRBJ1-2, with D perhaps matching TRBD1 (5 bases). This CDR3 region has 12 residues. Germline V lookup: CDR1 SQVTM, CDR2 ANQGSEA. V was shortened by 5 bases and J by 4 bases, with 11 bases between the two germline ends. CDR3 bases: TGCAGCGTTTCCGGGACGGCCTATGGCTACACCTTC. This gives the protein CSVSGTAYGYTF.

The chain carries TRBV30 and TRBJ2-3; D may correspond to TRBD1 or TRBD2 (5 bases each). The CDR3 is 13 amino acids. Deletions cut 3 bases from V and 9 bases from J, with 16 bases between. Germline V gene lookup returns CDR1 GTSNPN and CDR2 SVGIG (reference sequence). The CDR3 sequence is CAWSELGAGTQYF. DNA for the CDR3: TGTGCCTGGAGCGAACTAGGGGCAGGGACGCAGTATTTT. Together with reference TRBV30 and TRBJ2-3, the CDR3 gives the full variable domain: SQTIHQWPATLVQPVGSPLSLECTVEGTSNPNLYWYRQAAGRGLQLLFYSVGIGQISSEVPQNLSASRPQDRQFILSSKKLLLSDSGFYLCAWSELGAGTQYFGPGTRLTVL.

This clone appeared a few times. The chain has TRBV10-3 and TRBJ1-2; 10 nucleotides match TRBD1. Unmatched junction bases numbered 1, after V lost 3 bases and J lost 6 bases. CDR1 is ENHRY and CDR2 is SYGVKD in the germline V gene. The CDR3 is 13 residues long. The CDR3 sequence is CAISDDRGHGYTF. The DNA for the CDR3 is TGTGCCATCAGTGATGACAGGGGGCATGGCTACACCTTC.

V and J are TRBV19 and TRBJ1-4; D is undetermined. With 3 bases removed from V and 5 bases from J, the gap between germline ends came to 10 bases. The germline gives CDR1 LNHDA, CDR2 SQIVND (reference sequence). The CDR3 is made up of 14 amino acids. The CDR3 region is CASSIGRMNEKLFF. CDR3 coding DNA: TGTGCCAGTAGTATCGGGAGAATGAATGAAAAACTGTTTTTT.

Here the CDR3 DNA reads TGTGCCAGCGGGGACGGGGTTGGTCAGCCCCAGCATTTT. Encoded protein: CASGDGVGQPQHF. V gene TRBV2 combines with J gene TRBJ1-5, with TRBD1 as a possible D gene (5 bases). The V end lost 8 bases, the J end lost 6 bases, and 14 bases lay between the germline ends. CDR1 SNHLY and CDR2 FYNNEI come from the germline V gene. The CDR3 spans 13 residues.

J is TRBJ2-1 and V is TRBV6-5, with 7 bases aligning to TRBD2. CDR3 length equals 15 residues. The V gene's germline CDR1 is MNHEY and CDR2 SVGAGI. The trim removed 6 bases at V and 2 bases at J, leaving 7 bases unmatched. CDR3 in DNA: TGTGCCAGCAGGGGTACGGGGGGACCCTACAATGAGCAGTTCTTC. Its translation is CASRGTGGPYNEQFF.

V usage is TRBV11-2 and J usage is TRBJ2-7; 8 bases align to TRBD1. The CDR3 spans 13 residues. Germline-derived CDR1 and CDR2 are SGHAT and FQNNGV. The trim removed 5 bases at V and 5 bases at J, leaving 5 bases unmatched. The CDR3 nucleotides read TGTGCCAGCAGCGCGACAGGGGCCAACGAGCAGTACTTC. Translating gives CASSATGANEQYF.

The rearrangement uses TRBV9 and TRBJ2-7, with 11 bases lining up with TRBD2. Per the germline V gene, CDR1 is SGDLS and CDR2 is YYNGEE. V shed 0 bases, J shed 3 bases, and the junction held 8 bases outside the gene matches. This CDR3 is built from 17 residues. CDR3 amino acids: CASSVAPTSGVLYEQYF. The CDR3, as DNA: TGTGCCAGCAGCGTAGCTCCGACTAGCGGGGTCCTCTACGAGCAGTACTTC.

This rearrangement joins TRBV28 to TRBJ2-1; D perhaps matches TRBD2 (5 bases). Germline CDR1 and CDR2: MDHEN and SYDVKM. This CDR3 has 15 residues. Trimming removed 6 bases from V and 7 bases from J, with 19 bases in between. This CDR3 is CASREVWGSRNEQFF. The CDR3 DNA reads as TGTGCCAGCAGGGAGGTCTGGGGATCGAGAAATGAGCAGTTCTTC. Using reference TRBV28 and TRBJ2-1 for the parts outside the CDR3, the full variable domain is DVKVTQSSRYLVKRTGEKVFLECVQDMDHENMFWYRQDPGLGLRLIYFSYDVKMKEKGDIPEGYSVSREKKERFSLILESASTNQTSMYLCASREVWGSRNEQFFGPGTRLTVL.

This clone appeared once. This sequence joins TRBV4-1 and TRBJ2-3; D call uncertain. The V gene's germline CDR1 is MGHRA and CDR2 YSYEKL. This CDR3 has 14 amino acids. V lost 0 bases, J lost 4 bases, and 8 bases lay in between. The CDR3 nucleotides are TGCGCCAGCAGCCAAGATAGGAACCCAGATACGCAGTATTTT. Translated, it gives CASSQDRNPDTQYF.